This T cell receptor (beta chain) derives from a study of blood T cells in healthy people across ages. Study as a whole: T cells yielded about one barcoded beta molecule per two cells through template switching.

The use of a sample-barcoded 5' primer and a J-beta primer mix characterized a second PCR of about 7 to 12 cycles. With 12 random nucleotides, a template-switch adaptor tagged each individual cDNA molecule. TCRdb re-called the 5' RACE reads with MiXCR, one entry per CDR3 protein. In the table there are over 950,000 distinct CDR3 sequences, 45% to 60% of which are singletons. Investigators took about 9.4 milliliters of peripheral blood from every donor. Each sample yielded at least 5.5 micrograms of PBMC total RNA. The CDR3 is made up of 14 amino acids. The ends were cut back, 1 base at V and 6 bases at J, with 13 bases in the middle. Germline assignment: CDR1 SGHTA and CDR2 FQGNSA.

Sample: blood. This sequence was found in a woman in her sixties in good health. V usage is TRBV7-2 and J usage is TRBJ2-7; tentatively, D is TRBD2 (5 bases). Here the CDR3 DNA reads TGTGCCAGCAGCTTAGGTCCGACTATCACCGAGCAGTACTTC. It yields the protein CASSLGPTITEQYF.